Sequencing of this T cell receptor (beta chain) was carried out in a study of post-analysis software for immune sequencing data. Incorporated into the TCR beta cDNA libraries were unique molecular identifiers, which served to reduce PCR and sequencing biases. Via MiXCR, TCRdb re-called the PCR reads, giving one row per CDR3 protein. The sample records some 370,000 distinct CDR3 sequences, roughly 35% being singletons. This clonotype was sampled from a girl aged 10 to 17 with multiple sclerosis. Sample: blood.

The CDR3 here is CATSSRDRAHEQYF. The CDR3 DNA reads as TGTGCCACCAGCTCCCGGGACAGGGCCCACGAGCAGTACTTC. The chain links TRBV24-1 to TRBJ2-7; the match to TRBD1 covers 9 bases. The CDR3 runs 14 residues. Germline loops: CDR1 KGHDR, CDR2 SFDVKD. J gave up 5 bases and V 7 bases, and 8 bases lay outside the gene matches.